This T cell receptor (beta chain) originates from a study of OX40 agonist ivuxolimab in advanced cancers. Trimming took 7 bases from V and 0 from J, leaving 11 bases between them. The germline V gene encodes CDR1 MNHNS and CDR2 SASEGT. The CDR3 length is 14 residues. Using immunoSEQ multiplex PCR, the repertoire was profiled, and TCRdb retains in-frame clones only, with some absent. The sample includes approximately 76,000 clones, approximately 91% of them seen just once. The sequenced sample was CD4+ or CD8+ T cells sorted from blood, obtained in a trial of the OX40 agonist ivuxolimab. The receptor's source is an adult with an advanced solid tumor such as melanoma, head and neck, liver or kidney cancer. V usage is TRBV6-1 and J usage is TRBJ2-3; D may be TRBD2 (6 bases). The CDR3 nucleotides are TGTGCCAGCAAGGGCGGGACGAGCACAGATACGCAGTATTTT. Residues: CASKGGTSTDTQYF.